The 17 T cell receptor beta chains below come from one sample, sequenced in a study of blood T cell repertoires in COVID-19. Clones were sequenced by immunoSEQ multiplex PCR, and TCRdb holds only the in-frame ones, with some missing. The data hold 200,000 to 300,000 clones, with 87% observed a single time. Sequences were obtained from peripheral blood. These receptors originate from a woman in her forties who had recovered from COVID-19.

The J gene is TRBJ2-7, the V gene TRBV7-6, with 8 bases lining up with TRBD2. Trimming removed 1 base from V and 0 bases from J; junction bases left unmatched: 8. This CDR3 is built from 17 residues. Per germline, CDR1 SGHVS and CDR2 FNYEAQ. The CDR3 region has the DNA TGTGCCAGCAGCTTAGTAGGCGGCGGGGGGAACTCCTACGAGCAGTACTTC. As protein: CASSLVGGGGNSYEQYF.

This clone was seen a single time. V and J are TRBV10-3 and TRBJ2-1; 9 nucleotides agree with TRBD1. The germline V gene encodes CDR1 ENHRY and CDR2 SYGVKD. Trimming at V came to 4 bases and at J to 5 bases, leaving 0 bases not matched to a gene. The CDR3 consists of 13 residues. Here the CDR3 DNA reads TGTGCCATCAGTGGGACAGGGGACAATGAGCAGTTCTTC. This translates into CAISGTGDNEQFF.

The V gene is TRBV20-1, the J gene TRBJ1-1, with D uncertain. Per the germline V gene, CDR1 is DFQATT and CDR2 is SNEGSKA (reference sequence). Trimming left V 6 bases short and J 8 bases short, with 13 bases between. The CDR3 sequence is 11 residues long. The CDR3 loop is CSAGSSFEAFF. In DNA form, the CDR3 reads TGCAGTGCCGGGTCTAGTTTCGAAGCTTTCTTT.

J is TRBJ1-6 and V is TRBV6-2 or TRBV6-3; D not resolved. CDR1 and CDR2 (germline): MNHEY, SVGEGT. The V gene lost 2 bases and the J gene lost 12 bases, with 14 bases spanning the gap. CDR3 size: 14 residues. The CDR3 DNA is TGTGCCAGCAGTTACGGCAGGCCCGGAGGACCCCTCCACTTT. It is translated as CASSYGRPGGPLHF.

The chain uses TRBV9 and TRBJ1-1; D is unclear. Trimming stripped 3 bases from V and 1 base from J, with 7 bases between. CDR3 length: 13 amino acids. Germline V gives CDR1 SGDLS, CDR2 YYNGEE. The CDR3 DNA follows: TGTGCCAGCAGCGAAGGGAGGAACACTGAAGCTTTCTTT. It is translated as CASSEGRNTEAFF.

CDR3 region: CASSSSVRERAGELFF. The CDR3 DNA follows: TGTGCCAGCAGCTCCTCCGTTAGGGAGCGGGCCGGGGAGCTGTTTTTT. The chain links TRBV13 to TRBJ2-2, with D perhaps matching TRBD2 (6 bases). Germline CDR1 reads PRHDT; CDR2 reads FYEKMQ (reference sequence). V lost 4 bases and J 6 bases, leaving 18 bases between the germline ends. CDR3 length: 16 residues.

The chain joins TRBV3-1 (or the pseudogene TRBV3-2) to TRBJ1-1, with TRBD1 as a possible D gene (5 bases). Trimming stripped 4 bases from V and 1 base from J, with 10 bases between. In germline, CDR1 is LGHDT, CDR2 YNNKEL (reference sequence). The CDR3 runs 14 residues. CDR3 coding DNA: TGTGCCAGCAGCCGACAGACCGGGAACACTGAAGCTTTCTTT. Translated, it gives CASSRQTGNTEAFF.

This chain connects TRBV12-5 to TRBJ2-1, with TRBD2 matching 8 bases. Unmatched junction bases numbered 5, after V lost 3 bases and J lost 1 base. CDR3 size: 16 residues. Germline V gives CDR1 LGHNT, CDR2 FRNRAP. CDR3 amino acids: CASGLNRGGSYNEQFF. As DNA, the CDR3 is TGTGCTAGTGGTTTAAACCGGGGGGGTTCCTACAATGAGCAGTTCTTC. Filled out from reference TRBV12-5 and TRBJ2-1, the complete variable domain reads DARVTQTPRHKVTEMGQEVTMRCQPILGHNTVFWYRQTMMQGLELLAYFRNRAPLDDSGMPKDRFSAEMPDATLATLKIQPSEPRDSAVYFCASGLNRGGSYNEQFFGPGTRLTVL.

The chain combines TRBV7-9 with TRBJ2-7; D is perhaps TRBD2 (7 bases). The CDR3 has 17 amino acids. Germline V CDR1 and CDR2: SEHNR, FQNEAQ (reference sequence). Deletions cut 2 bases from V and 2 bases from J, with 19 bases between. The CDR3 is CASSLWVGAGAAYEQYF. The DNA of the CDR3 is TGTGCCAGCAGCTTATGGGTTGGCGCGGGGGCCGCCTACGAGCAGTACTTC.

The chain carries TRBV6-5 and TRBJ2-1; 8 nucleotides match TRBD1. The CDR3 loop spans 15 amino acids. Germline V gives CDR1 MNHEY, CDR2 SVGAGI. The V segment lost 8 bases and the J segment 2 bases; nucleotides outside the gene matches: 8. The CDR3 spells CASSKDRATYNEQFF. In DNA form, the CDR3 reads TGTGCCAGCTCAAAGGACAGGGCTACCTACAATGAGCAGTTCTTC.

The count of this clone is one. V gene TRBV10-3 combines with J gene TRBJ2-1; D gene ambiguous. This CDR3 has 13 residues. The germline V gene has CDR1 ENHRY and CDR2 SYGVKD. Between the trimmed V and J ends, which lost 5 bases and 8 bases, there was a span of 13 bases. CDR3 nucleotides: TGTGCCATCAGTCTCGACTTGAACGATGAGCAGTTCTTC. The encoded protein is CAISLDLNDEQFF.

This chain connects TRBV29-1 to TRBJ2-5; D may be TRBD2 (6 bases). V was cut by 3 bases and J by 6 bases, with 14 bases left in between. The CDR3 is 13 residues long. Germline V gene data show CDR1 as SQVTM and CDR2 as ANQGSEA. The CDR3 reads CSVDGEARQTQYF. The CDR3 nucleotides are TGCAGCGTTGATGGGGAGGCTAGGCAGACCCAGTACTTC.

The sample holds a few counts of this clone. V and J are TRBV4-3 and TRBJ2-3; 8 bases align to TRBD1. Trimming took 10 bases from V and 2 from J; bases not matched to a gene: 11. CDR1 is LGHNA, CDR2 YSLEER, per germline. The CDR3 loop spans 15 amino acids. The CDR3 DNA sequence: TGCGCCACATCCCCGGACAGGGCTTACACAGATACGCAGTATTTT. Amino acids: CATSPDRAYTDTQYF.

The V call is TRBV15, the J call TRBJ1-5; D may be TRBD1 (6 bases). Germline V gene data show CDR1 as LNHNV and CDR2 as YYDKDF (reference sequence). With 4 bases removed from V and 3 bases from J, the gap between germline ends came to 10 bases. The CDR3 has 14 residues. In DNA form, the CDR3 reads TGTGCCACCAGCAAGGACAGCGTCAATCAGCCCCAGCATTTT. This sequence encodes CATSKDSVNQPQHF.

The chain has TRBV5-1 and TRBJ1-2; unclear D gene. With 1 base removed from V and 7 bases from J, the gap between germline ends came to 8 bases. Germline values: CDR1 SGHRS, CDR2 YFSETQ. The CDR3 has 12 amino acids. This CDR3 is CASSLLGSGYTF. CDR3 DNA sequence: TGCGCCAGCAGCTTGTTGGGCTCTGGCTACACCTTC.

This sequence joins TRBV7-8 and TRBJ1-2; 9 bases map to TRBD1. The germline V gene has CDR1 SGHVS and CDR2 FQNEAQ. This CDR3 contains 15 residues. With V trimmed by 4 bases and J by 6 bases, 9 bases remained unmatched. CDR3 protein: CASSSERTGVNGYTF. The CDR3 DNA follows: TGTGCCAGCAGCTCCGAAAGGACAGGGGTGAATGGCTACACCTTC. Combining the CDR3 with reference TRBV7-8 and TRBJ1-2 gives the whole variable domain GAGVSQSPRYKVAKRGQDVALRCDPISGHVSLFWYQQALGQGPEFLTYFQNEAQLDKSGLPSDRFFAERPEGSVSTLKIQRTQQEDSAVYLCASSSERTGVNGYTFGSGTRLTVV.

The V call is TRBV6-6, the J call TRBJ1-1; TRBD1 might be the D (5 bases). Per germline, CDR1 MNHNY and CDR2 SVGAGI (reference sequence). The ends were cut back, 5 bases at V and 2 bases at J, with 12 bases in the middle. This CDR3 region has 14 residues. The CDR3: CASSRGGENTEAFF. The DNA for the CDR3 is TGTGCCAGCAGTAGGGGCGGCGAAAACACTGAAGCTTTCTTT.